Following are 18 T cell receptor beta chains from one sample sequenced in a study of blood T cell repertoires in COVID-19. Using immunoSEQ multiplex PCR, the repertoire was profiled, and TCRdb retains in-frame clones only, with some absent. The data show some 160,000 clones, about 77% seen once. Sequencing used peripheral blood. The source of these receptors is a man aged 60-69 years with acute or convalescent COVID-19.

V usage is TRBV3-1 (or the pseudogene TRBV3-2) and J usage is TRBJ2-7; 7 nucleotides line up with TRBD2. With V trimmed by 1 base and J by 5 bases, 5 bases remained unmatched. The CDR3 covers 14 residues. Germline CDR1 and CDR2: LGHDT and YNNKEL (reference sequence). The CDR3 spells CASSQAGGLDEQYF. CDR3 sequence (DNA): TGTGCCAGCAGCCAAGCGGGGGGTTTAGACGAGCAGTACTTC.

The J gene is TRBJ2-2, the V gene TRBV11-3; D not resolved. The germline CDR1 and CDR2 sequences are SGHNT and YENEEA. The CDR3 sequence is 14 residues long. Deletions cut 4 bases from V and 0 bases from J, with 6 bases between. The CDR3 loop is CASSSNTNTGELFF. The DNA for the CDR3 is TGTGCCAGCAGCTCCAACACGAACACCGGGGAGCTGTTTTTT.

This clone has a handful of counts. CDR3 in DNA: TGCAGTGCCAGTCCCGGGAGGGATAATGAGCAGTTCTTC. It translates to CSASPGRDNEQFF. The chain couples TRBV20-1 to TRBJ2-1; 8 positions match TRBD2. The J segment lost 7 bases and the V segment lost 6 bases, leaving 8 bases of the junction unmatched. The CDR3 covers 13 residues. From germline, CDR1 is DFQATT and CDR2 SNEGSKA (reference sequence).

On this clone: Other DNA sequences in this sample translate to the same CDR3. This chain connects TRBV7-6 to TRBJ2-2; 7 bases are shared with TRBD1. The CDR3 spans 17 residues. Germline trimming cut 5 bases from V and 0 bases from J; bases unmatched to any gene: 9. Germline V gives CDR1 SGHVS, CDR2 FNYEAQ. For the CDR3, the DNA is TGTGCCAGCAGCCCTCGGACAGGCCCGACGAACACCGGGGAGCTGTTTTTT. Translating gives CASSPRTGPTNTGELFF.

The chain has TRBV18 and TRBJ2-7; D is perhaps TRBD1 (6 bases). The germline gives CDR1 KGHSH, CDR2 LQKENI. Trimming took off 3 bases at V and 5 bases at J, with 11 bases between the two ends. This CDR3 has 13 amino acids. Here the CDR3 DNA reads TGTGCCAGCTCACCCCAGGGGCAAAACGAGCAGTACTTC. It is translated as CASSPQGQNEQYF.

This clone turned up a few times. The CDR3, as DNA: TGTGCCAGTAGTATCGGTGGCGGGAGGTCGCATACGCAGTATTTT. Its protein product is CASSIGGGRSHTQYF. This chain uses TRBV19 with TRBJ2-3; 8 bases map to TRBD2. Germline CDR1 and CDR2: LNHDA and SQIVND (reference sequence). The CDR3 is 15 residues long. V was pared by 3 bases and J by 7 bases, with 9 bases of the junction left unmatched.

CDR3 protein: CASSYGRGSPLHF. In DNA form, the CDR3 reads TGTGCCAGCAGTTATGGAAGGGGTTCACCCCTCCACTTT. The V call is TRBV6-2 or TRBV6-3, the J call TRBJ1-6, with a possible D match to TRBD1 (5 bases). This CDR3 has 13 amino acids. With 3 bases removed from V and 9 bases from J, the gap between germline ends came to 9 bases. The germline V gene has CDR1 MNHEY and CDR2 SVGEGT.

The sample holds many counts of this clone. The gene calls are TRBV4-1 and TRBJ2-1; TRBD2 aligns across 8 bases. CDR3 length: 13 amino acids. CDR1 is MGHRA, CDR2 YSYEKL, per germline. J lost 11 bases, V lost 1 base, and 4 bases had no gene match. In DNA, the CDR3 is TGCGCCAGCAGCCAAGGAAGCGGGAGTAAGCAGTTCTTC. Amino acids: CASSQGSGSKQFF.

The rearrangement links TRBV28 to TRBJ2-3; 7 bases are shared with TRBD1. This CDR3 contains 15 residues. Per germline, CDR1 MDHEN and CDR2 SYDVKM. Unmatched junction bases numbered 12, after V lost 10 bases and J lost 2 bases. The CDR3, as DNA: TGTGCCACCGCTTTTGCAGGGGGTCTCACAGATACGCAGTATTTT. It codes for CATAFAGGLTDTQYF. Full variable domain (outside the CDR3, taken from reference TRBV28 and TRBJ2-3): DVKVTQSSRYLVKRTGEKVFLECVQDMDHENMFWYRQDPGLGLRLIYFSYDVKMKEKGDIPEGYSVSREKKERFSLILESASTNQTSMYLCATAFAGGLTDTQYFGPGTRLTVL.

This chain connects TRBV19 to TRBJ1-6; D gene uncertain. V was clipped by 5 bases and J by 9 bases, with 14 bases between them. The germline V gene has CDR1 LNHDA and CDR2 SQIVND (reference sequence). The CDR3 has 14 amino acids. The CDR3 nucleotides are TGTGCCAGTAGTCTTCAGTTGGCTGTTTCACCCCTCCACTTT. Translation: CASSLQLAVSPLHF. Filled out from reference TRBV19 and TRBJ1-6, the complete variable domain reads DGGITQSPKYLFRKEGQNVTLSCEQNLNHDAMYWYRQDPGQGLRLIYYSQIVNDFQKGDIAEGYSVSREKKESFPLTVTSAQKNPTAFYLCASSLQLAVSPLHFGNGTRLTVT.

This chain joins TRBV19 and TRBJ2-1; D not certain. V was trimmed by 5 bases and J by 4 bases, leaving 18 bases between them. This CDR3 has 16 amino acids. CDR1 is LNHDA and CDR2 is SQIVND in the germline V gene (reference sequence). Written as DNA, the CDR3 is TGTGCCAGTAGTCCCAGAGGAGTCGCGGCTTACAATGAGCAGTTCTTC. Translation gives CASSPRGVAAYNEQFF.

The chain couples TRBV6-1 to TRBJ1-5; TRBD1 matches 9 bases. CDR1 is MNHNS and CDR2 is SASEGT in the germline V gene. This CDR3 has 15 amino acids. The V segment lost 3 bases and the J segment 4 bases; nucleotides outside the gene matches: 4. CDR3 sequence reads: CASSDGTGYNQPQHF. The CDR3, as DNA: TGTGCCAGCAGTGACGGGACAGGGTATAATCAGCCCCAGCATTTT.

This clone was seen only once. The chain recombines TRBV6-1 with TRBJ1-2; TRBD1 agrees at 9 bases. The J segment lost 7 bases and the V segment lost 3 bases, leaving 6 bases of the junction unmatched. The CDR3 loop spans 14 amino acids. Germline CDR1 and CDR2: MNHNS and SASEGT. CDR3 amino acids: CASSEGQGSSGYTF. The CDR3 nucleotides are TGTGCCAGCAGTGAGGGACAGGGCTCTTCTGGCTACACCTTC.

In its sample, this clone was seen a few times. This chain connects TRBV12-3 or TRBV12-4 to TRBJ1-2; the match to TRBD1 covers 7 bases. Unmatched junction bases numbered 10, after V lost 7 bases and J lost 8 bases. The CDR3 is made up of 13 amino acids. CDR3 residues: CASNPVQGTGYTF. Written as DNA, the CDR3 is TGTGCCAGCAATCCGGTACAGGGGACGGGCTACACCTTC.

This clone was recorded only once. The same CDR3 can be traced to other DNA sequences in this sample. The chain combines TRBV7-3 with TRBJ2-3; no reliable D call. V lost 3 bases, J lost 1 base, and 5 bases lay in between. CDR1 SGHTA and CDR2 FQGTGA come from the germline V gene. The CDR3 has 13 amino acids. This CDR3 is CASSFRGTDTQYF. CDR3 in DNA: TGTGCCAGCAGCTTTCGCGGCACAGATACGCAGTATTTT.

V usage is TRBV6-5 and J usage is TRBJ2-1; TRBD1 agrees at 8 bases. The CDR3 spans 14 residues. Germline V CDR1 and CDR2: MNHEY, SVGAGI. J was trimmed by 5 bases and V by 4 bases; bases with no gene match: 4. CDR3 sequence reads: CASSSGTGDNEQFF. The CDR3 nucleotides read TGTGCCAGCAGTTCCGGGACAGGTGACAATGAGCAGTTCTTC.

This chain connects TRBV19 to TRBJ1-2; D is ambiguous. The CDR3 spans 14 residues. Germline lookup yields CDR1 LNHDA and CDR2 SQIVND (reference sequence). Trimming took off 10 bases at V and 4 bases at J, with 19 bases between the two ends. The CDR3 nucleotides are TGTGCCACCCACCCGGAGGCGAGATTCTATGGCTACACCTTC. Translated, it gives CATHPEARFYGYTF.

This chain uses TRBV28 with TRBJ2-7; 10 bases line up with TRBD2. The CDR3 runs 18 residues. With 6 bases clipped from V and 2 bases from J, the junction kept 16 bases outside the gene matches. The germline V gene has CDR1 MDHEN and CDR2 SYDVKM. The CDR3 here is CASRSTSGQGPTPYEQYF. The CDR3 nucleotides are TGTGCCAGCAGGTCGACTAGCGGGCAGGGCCCAACCCCCTACGAGCAGTACTTC.